One sample yielded the 6 T cell receptor beta chains listed below, sequenced in a study of tumor and adjacent non-tumor tissue in lung cancer. Three rounds of nested PCR, following a modified ARM-PCR protocol, produced the TCRbeta library. TCRdb itself ran the multiplex PCR reads through MiXCR, one entry per CDR3 protein. The sample shows over 60,000 distinct CDR3 sequences, roughly 80% of them seen only once. No cell sorting was done before RNA was extracted from the tissue. The sequenced sample was lung tumor tissue. The source is a woman aged 50 to 60 with non-small cell lung cancer.

Note on this clonotype: The junction shows a germline mismatch at one end, possibly a read error. V is TRBV7-9 and J is TRBJ1-5; TRBD1 aligns across 9 bases. The CDR3 runs 14 residues. Germline V gene data show CDR1 as SEHNR and CDR2 as FQNEAQ (reference sequence). The CDR3 spells CASSLGTGKRPQHF. Written as DNA, the CDR3 is TGTGCCAGCAGCTTGGGGACAGGGAAACGGCCCCAACATTTT. Variable domain in full (rest from reference TRBV7-9 and TRBJ1-5): DTGVSQNPRHKITKRGQNVTFRCDPISEHNRLYWYRQTLGQGPEFLTYFQNEAQLEKSRLLSDRFSAERPKGSFSTLEIQRTEQGDSAMYLCASSLGTGKRPQHFGDGTRLSIL.

The chain is built from TRBV7-2 and TRBJ2-3; 7 bases map to TRBD1. V shed 1 base, J shed 5 bases, and the junction held 3 bases outside the gene matches. Per germline, CDR1 SGHTA and CDR2 FQGNSA. The CDR3 is 14 residues long. The CDR3 bases are TGTGCCAGCAGCTTAGATCAGGGGGTAGATACGCAGTATTTT. Translating it yields CASSLDQGVDTQYF.

The chain carries TRBV6-6 and TRBJ2-1; 10 bases map to TRBD2. Trimming removed 10 bases from V and 8 bases from J; junction bases left unmatched: 17. Germline V gene lookup returns CDR1 MNHNY and CDR2 SVGAGI (reference sequence). There are 16 residues in the CDR3. CDR3 region: CATAGTSDIFVHEQFF. The CDR3 DNA reads as TGTGCCACCGCCGGGACTAGCGATATTTTTGTCCATGAGCAGTTCTTC.

Regarding this clonotype: A read error may account for a junction end that differs from germline. J is TRBJ1-2 and V is TRBV29-1; D is ambiguous. Germline V lookup: CDR1 SQVTM, CDR2 ANQGSEA. This CDR3 is built from 12 residues. The CDR3 loop reads CSGEVGDYGYTF. CDR3 sequence (DNA): TGCAGCGGTGAAGTCGGGGACTATGGCTACACCTTC.

A remark on this clonotype: The conserved final phenylalanine or tryptophan is absent from the CDR3, which likely points to a read error. No DNA is shown, since the ends of the CDR3 on it are uncertain; the CDR3 is the one TCRdb lists. V gene TRBV20-1 combines with J gene TRBJ2-7; the table's D call, TRBD1, has no DNA check behind it. The CDR3 has 15 residues if both end residues are counted. CDR1 and CDR2 from the germline V gene are DFQATT and SNEGSKA (reference sequence). CDR3: CSARGLRDASPELYI.

In regard to this clonotype: Given a much more abundant clone one base away, this may be a read error. The J gene is TRBJ2-3, the V gene TRBV29-1; no firm D call. This CDR3 is built from 12 residues. Looked up from germline, CDR1 is SQVTM and CDR2 is ANQGSEA. The DNA of the CDR3 is TGCAACGCCGGAATAGCTACAGATACGCAGTATTTT. This codes for CNAGIATDTQYF.